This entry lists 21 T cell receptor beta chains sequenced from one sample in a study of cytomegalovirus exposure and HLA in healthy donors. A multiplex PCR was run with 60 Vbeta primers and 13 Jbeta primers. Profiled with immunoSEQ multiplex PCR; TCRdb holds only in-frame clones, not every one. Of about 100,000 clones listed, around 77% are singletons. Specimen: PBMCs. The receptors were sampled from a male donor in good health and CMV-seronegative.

DNA of the CDR3: TGTGCCAGCAGCCAAGAAGGTTCGGGACAGGGATTCAATGAGCAGTTCTTC. Amino acids: CASSQEGSGQGFNEQFF. This chain joins TRBV4-2 and TRBJ2-1, with 9 positions matching TRBD1. V lost 0 bases and J lost 6; bases outside the gene matches: 9. CDR3 size: 17 residues. Germline V gene sequence: CDR1 LGHNA, CDR2 YNFKEQ.

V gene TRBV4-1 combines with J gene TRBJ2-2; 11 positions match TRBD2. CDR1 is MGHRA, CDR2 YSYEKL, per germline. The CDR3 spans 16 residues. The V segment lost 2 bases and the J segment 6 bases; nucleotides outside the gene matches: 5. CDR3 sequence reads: CASSQSLAGVSGELFF. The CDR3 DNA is TGCGCCAGCAGCCAATCACTAGCGGGAGTGTCCGGGGAGCTGTTTTTT.

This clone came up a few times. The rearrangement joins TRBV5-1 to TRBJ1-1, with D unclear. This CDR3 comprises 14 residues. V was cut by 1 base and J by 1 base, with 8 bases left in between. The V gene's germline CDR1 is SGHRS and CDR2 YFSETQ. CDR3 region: CASSLIAGNTEAFF. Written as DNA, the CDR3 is TGCGCCAGCAGCTTGATTGCAGGGAACACTGAAGCTTTCTTT. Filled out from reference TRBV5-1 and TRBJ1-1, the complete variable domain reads KAGVTQTPRYLIKTRGQQVTLSCSPISGHRSVSWYQQTPGQGLQFLFEYFSETQRNKGNFPGRFSGRQFSNSRSEMNVSTLELGDSALYLCASSLIAGNTEAFFGQGTRLTVV.

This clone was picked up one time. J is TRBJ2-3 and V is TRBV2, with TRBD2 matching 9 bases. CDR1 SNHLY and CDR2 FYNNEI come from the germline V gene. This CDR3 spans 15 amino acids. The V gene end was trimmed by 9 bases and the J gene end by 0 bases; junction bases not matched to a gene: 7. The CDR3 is CASESGTSSTDTQYF. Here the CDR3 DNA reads TGTGCCAGTGAATCTGGGACTAGCAGCACAGATACGCAGTATTTT.

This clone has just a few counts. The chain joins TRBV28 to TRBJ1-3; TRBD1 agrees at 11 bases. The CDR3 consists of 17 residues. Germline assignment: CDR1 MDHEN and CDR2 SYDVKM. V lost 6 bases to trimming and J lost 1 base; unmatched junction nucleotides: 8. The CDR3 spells CASRPRTGGESGNTIYF. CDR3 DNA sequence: TGTGCCAGCAGACCACGGACAGGGGGCGAGTCTGGAAACACCATATATTTT.

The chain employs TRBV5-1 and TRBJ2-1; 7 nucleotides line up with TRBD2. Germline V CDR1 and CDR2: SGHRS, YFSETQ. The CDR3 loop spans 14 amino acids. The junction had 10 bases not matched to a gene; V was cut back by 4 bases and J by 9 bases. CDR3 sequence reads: CASSPGEGGSEQFF. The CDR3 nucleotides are TGCGCCAGCAGCCCTGGGGAGGGAGGTAGTGAGCAGTTCTTC.

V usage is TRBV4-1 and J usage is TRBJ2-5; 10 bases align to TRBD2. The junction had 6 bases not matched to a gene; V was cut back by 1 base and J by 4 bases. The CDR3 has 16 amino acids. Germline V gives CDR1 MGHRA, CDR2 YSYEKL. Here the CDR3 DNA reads TGCGCCAGCAGCCAAGTTCTAGCGGGAGAGGTAGAGACCCAGTACTTC. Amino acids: CASSQVLAGEVETQYF.

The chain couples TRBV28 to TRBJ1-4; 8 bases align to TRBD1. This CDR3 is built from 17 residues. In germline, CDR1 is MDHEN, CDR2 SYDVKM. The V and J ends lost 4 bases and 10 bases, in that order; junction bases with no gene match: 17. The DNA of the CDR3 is TGTGCCAGCAGTTCACCTTCACCCGGACAGGGAGGGAGAAAACTGTTTTTT. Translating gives CASSSPSPGQGGRKLFF.

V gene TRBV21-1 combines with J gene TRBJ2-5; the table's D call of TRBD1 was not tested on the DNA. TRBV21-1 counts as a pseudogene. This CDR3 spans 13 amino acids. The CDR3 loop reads CASSNVVQETQYF. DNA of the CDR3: TGTGCCAGCAGCAATGTGGTTCAGGAGACCCAGTACTTC.

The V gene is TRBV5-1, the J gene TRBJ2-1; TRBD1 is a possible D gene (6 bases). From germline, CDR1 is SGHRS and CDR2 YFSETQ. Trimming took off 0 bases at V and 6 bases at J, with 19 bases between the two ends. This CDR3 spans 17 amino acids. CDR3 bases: TGCGCCAGCAGCTTGGGGGGGCGGCTAGTCTCGGGCAATGAGCAGTTCTTC. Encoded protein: CASSLGGRLVSGNEQFF.

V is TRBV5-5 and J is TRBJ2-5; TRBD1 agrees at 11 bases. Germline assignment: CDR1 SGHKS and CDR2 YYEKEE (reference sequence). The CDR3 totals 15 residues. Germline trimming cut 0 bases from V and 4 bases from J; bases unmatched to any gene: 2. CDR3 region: CASSLGTGGSETQYF. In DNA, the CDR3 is TGTGCCAGCAGCTTGGGGACAGGGGGCTCAGAGACCCAGTACTTC.

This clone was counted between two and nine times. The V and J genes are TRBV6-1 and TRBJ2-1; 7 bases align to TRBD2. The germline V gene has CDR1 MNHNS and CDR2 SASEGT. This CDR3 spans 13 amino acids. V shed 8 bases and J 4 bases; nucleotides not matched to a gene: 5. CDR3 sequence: CASGRGSYNEQFF. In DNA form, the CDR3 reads TGTGCCAGCGGGAGGGGAAGTTACAATGAGCAGTTCTTC.

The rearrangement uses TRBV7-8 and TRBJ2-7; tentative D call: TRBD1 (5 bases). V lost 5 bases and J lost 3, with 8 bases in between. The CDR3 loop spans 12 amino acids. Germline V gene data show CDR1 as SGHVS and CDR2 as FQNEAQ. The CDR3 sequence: CASSPRDYEQYF. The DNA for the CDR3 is TGTGCCAGCAGCCCCAGGGACTACGAGCAGTACTTC.

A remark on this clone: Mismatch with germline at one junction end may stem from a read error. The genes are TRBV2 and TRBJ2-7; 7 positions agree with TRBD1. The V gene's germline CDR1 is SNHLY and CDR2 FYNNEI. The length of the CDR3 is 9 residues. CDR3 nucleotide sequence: TGTGCCAGCGGGCACAGGGGCAACTTC. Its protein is CASGHRGNF. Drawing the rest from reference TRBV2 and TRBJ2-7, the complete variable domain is EPEVTQTPSHQVTQMGQEVILRCVPISNHLYFYWYRQILGQKVEFLVSFYNNEISEKSEIFDDQFSVERPDGSNFTLKIRSTKLEDSAMYFCASGHRGNFGPGTRLTVT.

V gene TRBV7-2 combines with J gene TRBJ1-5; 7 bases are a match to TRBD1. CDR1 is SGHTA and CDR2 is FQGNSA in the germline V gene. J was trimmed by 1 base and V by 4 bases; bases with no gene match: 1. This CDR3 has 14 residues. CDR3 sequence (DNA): TGTGCCAGCAGCTCGGGACAGAGCAATCAGCCCCAGCATTTT. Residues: CASSSGQSNQPQHF.

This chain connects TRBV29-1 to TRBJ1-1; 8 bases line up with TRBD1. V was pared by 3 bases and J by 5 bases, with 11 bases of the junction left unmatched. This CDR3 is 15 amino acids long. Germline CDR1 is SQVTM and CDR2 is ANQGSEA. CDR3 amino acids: CSVDVLFRGRTEAFF. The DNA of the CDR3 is TGCAGCGTTGATGTGCTATTCAGGGGGCGGACTGAAGCTTTCTTT.

DNA for the CDR3: TGTGCCAGCAGCTCGGGACTAGCGGGAATTTTGTACGAGCAGTACTTC. Its protein product is CASSSGLAGILYEQYF. The genes are TRBV7-6 and TRBJ2-7; TRBD2 agrees at 13 bases. The CDR3 is made up of 16 amino acids. With V trimmed by 4 bases and J by 4 bases, 7 bases remained unmatched. Germline CDR1 reads SGHVS; CDR2 reads FNYEAQ.

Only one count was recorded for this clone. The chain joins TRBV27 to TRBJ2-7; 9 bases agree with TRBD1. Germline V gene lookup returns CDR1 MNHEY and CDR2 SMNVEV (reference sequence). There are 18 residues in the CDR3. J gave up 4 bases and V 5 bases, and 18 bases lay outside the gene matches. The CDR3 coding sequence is TGTGCCAGCAGTCCCATAAGAAGACAGGGGGAGAACATGTACGAGCAGTACTTC. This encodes CASSPIRRQGENMYEQYF.

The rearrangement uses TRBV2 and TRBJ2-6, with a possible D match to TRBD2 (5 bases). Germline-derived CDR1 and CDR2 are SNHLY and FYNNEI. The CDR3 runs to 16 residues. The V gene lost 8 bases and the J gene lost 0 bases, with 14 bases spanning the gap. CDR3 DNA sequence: TGTGCCAGCCAACACTTCCGGGACTCTGGGGCCAACGTCCTGACTTTC. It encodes CASQHFRDSGANVLTF.

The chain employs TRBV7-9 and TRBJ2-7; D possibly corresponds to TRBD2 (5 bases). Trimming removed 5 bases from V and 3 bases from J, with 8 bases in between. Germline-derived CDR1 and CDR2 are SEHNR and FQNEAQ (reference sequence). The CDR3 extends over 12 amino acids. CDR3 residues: CASSREGYEQYF. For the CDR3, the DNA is TGTGCCAGCAGCCGGGAAGGCTACGAGCAGTACTTC. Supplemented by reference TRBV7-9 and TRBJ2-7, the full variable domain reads DTGVSQNPRHKITKRGQNVTFRCDPISEHNRLYWYRQTLGQGPEFLTYFQNEAQLEKSRLLSDRFSAERPKGSFSTLEIQRTEQGDSAMYLCASSREGYEQYFGPGTRLTVT.

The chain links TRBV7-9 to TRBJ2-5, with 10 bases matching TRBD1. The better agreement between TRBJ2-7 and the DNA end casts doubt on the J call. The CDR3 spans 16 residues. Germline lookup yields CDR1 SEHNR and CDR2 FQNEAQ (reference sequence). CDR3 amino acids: CASSLGDRGLPYEQYF. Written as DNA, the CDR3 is TGTGCCAGCAGCTTAGGGGACAGGGGACTCCCCTACGAGCAGTACTTC.